Each of the 32 T cell receptor beta chains below was sequenced from the same sample in a study of shared clonotypes between healthy human individuals (dated by TCRdb to 2020 to 2021). Library preparation was by the immunoSEQ multiplex PCR assay. TCRdb re-hosts the immuneACCESS table, in-frame sequences only. Its copies lack some clones; in the studies checked, an unresolved V gene accounts for under half of them, and the cause for the rest is not known. The sample table shows about 490,000 clones, and roughly 85% are seen once. The ten largest make up over 9.5% of the sample. The sequenced sample was PBMCs. Every receptor here comes from a woman aged 40 to 50 in good health. Some clones in this sample may be carry-over from other donors' samples.

The V and J genes are TRBV27 and TRBJ2-1; 7 bases match TRBD1. Germline CDR1 MNHEY, CDR2 SMNVEV (reference sequence). The CDR3 runs 13 residues. With V trimmed by 7 bases and J by 7 bases, 7 bases remained unmatched. CDR3 region: CASIRQGGNEQFF. The CDR3 nucleotides read TGTGCCAGCATTCGACAGGGTGGGAATGAGCAGTTCTTC.

This clone was detected a few times. The gene calls are TRBV7-9 and TRBJ1-2; 7 bases fit TRBD1. The CDR3 extends over 14 amino acids. The V gene end was trimmed by 4 bases and the J gene end by 3 bases; junction bases not matched to a gene: 5. CDR1 and CDR2 from the germline V gene are SEHNR and FQNEAQ (reference sequence). CDR3 sequence: CASSSTGDYYGYTF. The DNA for the CDR3 is TGTGCCAGCAGCTCCACAGGGGATTACTATGGCTACACCTTC.

A word on this clone: Other DNA sequences in this specimen translate into the identical CDR3. The CDR3 DNA is TGTGCCAGTAGTACCCCTGGACTTTCCTACGAGCAGTACTTC. It codes for CASSTPGLSYEQYF. The chain uses TRBV19 and TRBJ2-7, with a tentative D call TRBD2 (5 bases). V was pared by 4 bases and J by 1 base, with 11 bases between. CDR1 is LNHDA and CDR2 is SQIVND in the germline V gene (reference sequence). CDR3 length: 14 amino acids.

This clone was recorded a few times. Its ends do not fully match the called genes, so a read error is possible. V gene TRBV7-7 combines with J gene TRBJ1-1; possible D gene TRBD1, 6 bases. The CDR3 has 11 residues. Germline V gives CDR1 SSHAT, CDR2 FNYEAQ (reference sequence). DNA for the CDR3: TGTGCTAGCAGCTTTTCCCGACAGGTCCCCTTT. Amino acid sequence: CASSFSRQVPF.

The V and J genes are TRBV5-3 and TRBJ1-2; TRBD1 might be the D (5 bases). TRBV5-3 has ORF status, its function being uncertain. The length of the CDR3 is 14 residues. Trimming took off 2 bases at V and 3 bases at J, with 11 bases between the two ends. The CDR3 DNA follows: TGTGCCAGAAGCTTTGGACACGAACACTATGGCTACACCTTC. Translated: CARSFGHEHYGYTF.

This clone appeared once. V gene TRBV7-2 combines with J gene TRBJ2-1; D gene uncertain. V shed 2 bases and J shed 4 bases, with 12 bases lying between them. This CDR3 region has 15 residues. CDR1 is SGHTA, CDR2 FQGNSA, per germline. For the CDR3, the DNA is TGTGCCAGCAGCTTATCTGGCAGGCTGTACAATGAGCAGTTCTTC. Translating gives CASSLSGRLYNEQFF. Based on the CDR3 plus reference TRBV7-2 and TRBJ2-1, the full variable domain is GAGVSQSPSNKVTEKGKDVELRCDPISGHTALYWYRQSLGQGLEFLIYFQGNSAPDKSGLPSDRFSAERTGGSVSTLTIQRTQQEDSAVYLCASSLSGRLYNEQFFGPGTRLTVL.

This chain connects TRBV7-6 to TRBJ2-3; D might be TRBD2 (6 bases). Trimming took 5 bases from V and 6 from J, leaving 18 bases between them. CDR3 length equals 15 residues. Germline lookup yields CDR1 SGHVS and CDR2 FNYEAQ. The CDR3 coding sequence is TGTGCCAGCAGCCCCAGCGGGTCCCTGTGGGATACGCAGTATTTT. As protein: CASSPSGSLWDTQYF.

The chain recombines TRBV15 with TRBJ2-3; 13 bases agree with TRBD2. CDR1 and CDR2 from the germline V gene are LNHNV and YYDKDF (reference sequence). V shed 6 bases, J shed 4 bases, and the junction held 7 bases outside the gene matches. This CDR3 comprises 16 residues. The CDR3 sequence: CATREGLAGLSDTQYF. The CDR3 DNA reads TGTGCCACCAGAGAGGGACTAGCGGGATTGTCAGATACGCAGTATTTT.

This CDR3 is CAWSVSRGLGSDTQYF. The CDR3 DNA is TGTGCCTGGAGTGTATCCCGAGGGTTGGGTTCAGATACGCAGTATTTT. The rearrangement links TRBV30 to TRBJ2-3; possibly TRBD2 for D (5 bases). V dropped 0 bases and J dropped 4 bases, with 17 bases sitting between them. There are 16 residues in the CDR3. CDR1 and CDR2 from the germline V gene are GTSNPN and SVGIG (reference sequence).

The rearrangement uses TRBV19 and TRBJ1-1; 10 bases match TRBD1. After removal of 5 bases from V and 0 bases from J, the junction contained 3 bases not matched to a gene. The CDR3 contains 15 residues. In germline, CDR1 is LNHDA, CDR2 SQIVND (reference sequence). The CDR3 loop reads CASSPGQGLNTEAFF. CDR3 sequence (DNA): TGTGCCAGTAGTCCGGGACAGGGGCTGAACACTGAAGCTTTCTTT.

CDR3 amino acids: CASSLNRDSSYEQYF. Written as DNA, the CDR3 is TGTGCCAGCAGCCTTAATAGGGACAGCTCCTACGAGCAGTACTTC. V is TRBV11-2 and J is TRBJ2-7; TRBD1 agrees at 7 bases. Per germline, CDR1 SGHAT and CDR2 FQNNGV. Unmatched junction bases numbered 7, after V lost 5 bases and J lost 0 bases. CDR3 length equals 15 residues.

The J gene is TRBJ1-2, the V gene TRBV2; D ambiguous. The germline CDR1 and CDR2 sequences are SNHLY and FYNNEI. The CDR3 has 13 amino acids. V dropped 3 bases and J dropped 5 bases, with 10 bases sitting between them. CDR3 nucleotide sequence: TGTGCCAGCAGTGATCTGGTACTATATGGCTACACCTTC. It is translated as CASSDLVLYGYTF.

The chain combines TRBV5-1 with TRBJ2-5, with no clear D. Germline lookup yields CDR1 SGHRS and CDR2 YFSETQ. V dropped 5 bases and J dropped 5 bases, with 10 bases sitting between them. The CDR3 consists of 12 residues. CDR3 sequence (DNA): TGCGCCAGCAGGGGTGGGGTGGAGACCCAGTACTTC. Translated: CASRGGVETQYF.

The chain employs TRBV18 and TRBJ1-5; no definite D call. Germline V gives CDR1 KGHSH, CDR2 LQKENI. The CDR3 covers 15 residues. V lost 4 bases to trimming and J lost 2 bases, with 12 bases between them. CDR3 bases: TGTGCCAGCTCACGATTGGACGGGGGCAATCAGCCCCAGCATTTT. It codes for CASSRLDGGNQPQHF.

The chain employs TRBV7-3 and TRBJ2-1, with D perhaps TRBD2 (5 bases). Trimming pared 5 bases from V and 3 bases from J, leaving 11 bases between. CDR1 and CDR2 (germline): SGHTA, FQGTGA. There are 14 residues in the CDR3. The CDR3 sequence is CASSPQRNYNEQFF. The CDR3 coding sequence is TGTGCCAGCAGCCCACAGCGGAACTACAATGAGCAGTTCTTC.

This chain connects TRBV5-5 to TRBJ1-5; TRBD1 matches at 7 bases. V trimming: 1 base; J trimming: 2 bases; junction bases outside the gene matches: 3. This CDR3 has 15 residues. Per the germline V gene, CDR1 is SGHKS and CDR2 is YYEKEE (reference sequence). The CDR3: CASSLTGVGNQPQHF. As DNA, the CDR3 is TGTGCCAGCAGCTTGACAGGGGTGGGCAATCAGCCCCAGCATTTT.

The chain combines TRBV28 with TRBJ2-7, with D possibly being TRBD1 (6 bases). CDR1 and CDR2 (germline): MDHEN, SYDVKM. V lost 7 bases, J lost 7 bases, and 23 bases lay in between. The CDR3 contains 15 residues. The DNA for the CDR3 is TGTGCCAGCACCCCTCTTGGACAGCCCTCGGTGGAGCAGTACTTC. Translating gives CASTPLGQPSVEQYF.

The J gene is TRBJ2-5, the V gene TRBV2, with TRBD2 matching over 9 bases. Germline-derived CDR1 and CDR2 are SNHLY and FYNNEI. This CDR3 is built from 17 residues. The J segment lost 6 bases and the V segment lost 3 bases, leaving 14 bases of the junction unmatched. This CDR3 is CASSELAGDSFLQTQYF. The CDR3 bases are TGTGCCAGCAGTGAGTTAGCGGGAGACAGCTTTTTGCAGACCCAGTACTTC.

The chain carries TRBV29-1 and TRBJ2-2; D is perhaps TRBD1 (5 bases). The CDR3 has 15 amino acids. Germline CDR1 reads SQVTM; CDR2 reads ANQGSEA. V lost 4 bases to trimming and J lost 3 bases, with 15 bases between them. This CDR3 reads CSVGGGNIDTGELFF. CDR3 coding DNA: TGCAGCGTTGGGGGCGGAAATATCGACACCGGGGAGCTGTTTTTT.

The J gene is TRBJ2-1, the V gene TRBV5-1; no firm D call. The CDR3 is made up of 16 amino acids. Per germline, CDR1 SGHRS and CDR2 YFSETQ. V was trimmed by 5 bases and J by 1 base, leaving 16 bases between them. CDR3: CASSSPVGVSYNEQFF. The CDR3 coding sequence is TGCGCCAGCAGTTCTCCCGTAGGAGTATCCTACAATGAGCAGTTCTTC. The variable domain in full, completed from reference TRBV5-1 and TRBJ2-1, reads KAGVTQTPRYLIKTRGQQVTLSCSPISGHRSVSWYQQTPGQGLQFLFEYFSETQRNKGNFPGRFSGRQFSNSRSEMNVSTLELGDSALYLCASSSPVGVSYNEQFFGPGTRLTVL.

This clone was seen a handful of times. The rearrangement joins TRBV5-1 to TRBJ1-2; tentatively, D is TRBD1 (5 bases). Germline lookup yields CDR1 SGHRS and CDR2 YFSETQ. The CDR3 contains 14 residues. Between the trimmed V and J ends, which lost 1 base and 3 bases, there was a span of 10 bases. Here the CDR3 reads CASSLRGGDYGYTF. The CDR3 DNA follows: TGCGCCAGCAGCTTGCGGGGGGGAGACTATGGCTACACCTTC.

The chain joins TRBV28 to TRBJ1-2, with D tentatively TRBD1 (5 bases). The V gene's germline CDR1 is MDHEN and CDR2 SYDVKM. The CDR3 loop spans 12 amino acids. V lost 3 bases to trimming and J lost 4 bases, with 6 bases between them. CDR3 nucleotides: TGTGCCAGCAGTTTCGACAGCTATGGCTACACCTTC. It codes for CASSFDSYGYTF.

This clone occurred a few times. CDR3 coding DNA: TGTGCCAGCAGCCCGCTTTTGCTAGGAGAGACCCAGTACTTC. It encodes CASSPLLLGETQYF. This sequence joins TRBV9 and TRBJ2-5; D is unresolved. Germline-derived CDR1 and CDR2 are SGDLS and YYNGEE. V was trimmed by 4 bases and J by 4 bases, leaving 14 bases between them. This CDR3 comprises 14 residues.

This clone was counted once. The genes are TRBV5-6 and TRBJ2-7; D gene uncertain. CDR1 SGHDT and CDR2 YYEEEE come from the germline V gene. This CDR3 region has 14 residues. V lost 1 base to trimming and J lost 4 bases, with 12 bases between them. CDR3 loop: CASSLSMGRYEQYF. The CDR3 DNA follows: TGTGCCAGCAGCTTGTCGATGGGAAGATACGAGCAGTACTTC.

This clone was seen a single time. The chain combines TRBV27 with TRBJ2-1, with no clear D. Trimming removed 6 bases from V and 3 bases from J, with 12 bases in between. CDR3 length: 14 residues. Germline CDR1 reads MNHEY; CDR2 reads SMNVEV (reference sequence). The CDR3, as DNA: TGTGCCAGCAGAGTACGGGCCTTCTACAATGAGCAGTTCTTC. It is translated as CASRVRAFYNEQFF.

The V and J genes are TRBV29-1 and TRBJ1-2; 8 nucleotides match TRBD1. The CDR3 covers 12 residues. J gave up 7 bases and V 6 bases, and 7 bases lay outside the gene matches. Per germline, CDR1 SQVTM and CDR2 ANQGSEA. CDR3 loop: CSVSDRATGYTF. CDR3 DNA sequence: TGCAGCGTCTCGGACAGGGCTACTGGCTACACCTTC.

V gene TRBV7-2 combines with J gene TRBJ2-5, with a possible D match to TRBD1 (6 bases). Germline CDR1 and CDR2: SGHTA and FQGNSA. V dropped 5 bases and J dropped 4 bases, with 11 bases sitting between them. The CDR3 runs to 13 residues. The CDR3: CASSPGHRETQYF. The CDR3 bases are TGTGCCAGCAGCCCGGGACACAGAGAGACCCAGTACTTC.

CDR3 nucleotide sequence: TGTGCCACCAGCAGAGATGGGGTGGGGATTTACAATGAGCAGTTCTTC. It yields the protein CATSRDGVGIYNEQFF. The chain carries TRBV15 and TRBJ2-1, with D uncertain. The V gene lost 0 bases and the J gene lost 4 bases, with 13 bases spanning the gap. The CDR3 has 16 amino acids. Per the germline V gene, CDR1 is LNHNV and CDR2 is YYDKDF (reference sequence).

The chain couples TRBV7-6 to TRBJ2-1; 13 bases are shared with TRBD2. After removal of 1 base from V and 7 bases from J, the junction contained 7 bases not matched to a gene. CDR3 length equals 17 residues. Germline lookup yields CDR1 SGHVS and CDR2 FNYEAQ. CDR3 nucleotide sequence: TGTGCCAGCAGCTTAGGAACCGGGACTAGCGGGAAGAATGAGCAGTTCTTC. It codes for CASSLGTGTSGKNEQFF.

The chain has TRBV5-1 and TRBJ2-1, with TRBD2 matching 8 bases. With 3 bases clipped from V and 4 bases from J, the junction kept 9 bases outside the gene matches. CDR1 SGHRS and CDR2 YFSETQ come from the germline V gene. CDR3 length: 16 amino acids. This chain's CDR3 is CASSSIPGTSYNEQFF. The CDR3 nucleotides are TGCGCCAGCAGCTCGATTCCAGGGACTAGTTACAATGAGCAGTTCTTC.

V usage is TRBV28 and J usage is TRBJ2-7; D is unresolved. The CDR3 runs to 12 residues. V was pared by 2 bases and J by 5 bases, with 7 bases between. Germline loops: CDR1 MDHEN, CDR2 SYDVKM. DNA of the CDR3: TGTGCCAGCAGTTTAGAAGGAAACGAGCAGTACTTC. Its translation is CASSLEGNEQYF.

This chain uses TRBV15 with TRBJ2-5, with D uncertain. The CDR3 has 12 residues. Germline CDR1 and CDR2: LNHNV and YYDKDF (reference sequence). The V and J ends lost 0 bases and 7 bases respectively, with 6 bases between them. CDR3 residues: CATSRDRRTQYF. In DNA, the CDR3 is TGTGCCACCAGCAGAGATCGTAGGACCCAGTACTTC.